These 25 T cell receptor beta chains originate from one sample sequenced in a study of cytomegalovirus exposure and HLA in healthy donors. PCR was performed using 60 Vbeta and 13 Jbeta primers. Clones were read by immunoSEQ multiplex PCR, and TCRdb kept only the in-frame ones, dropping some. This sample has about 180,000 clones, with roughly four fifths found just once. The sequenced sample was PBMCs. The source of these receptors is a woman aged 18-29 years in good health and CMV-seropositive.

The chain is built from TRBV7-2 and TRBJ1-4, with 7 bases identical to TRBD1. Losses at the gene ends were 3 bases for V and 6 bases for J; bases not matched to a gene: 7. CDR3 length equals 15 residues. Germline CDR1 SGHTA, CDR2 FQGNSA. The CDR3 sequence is CASSFDDRDDEKLFF. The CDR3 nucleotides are TGTGCCAGCAGCTTCGACGACAGGGACGATGAAAAACTGTTTTTT. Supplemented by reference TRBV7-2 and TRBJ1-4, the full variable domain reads GAGVSQSPSNKVTEKGKDVELRCDPISGHTALYWYRQSLGQGLEFLIYFQGNSAPDKSGLPSDRFSAERTGGSVSTLTIQRTQQEDSAVYLCASSFDDRDDEKLFFGSGTQLSVL.

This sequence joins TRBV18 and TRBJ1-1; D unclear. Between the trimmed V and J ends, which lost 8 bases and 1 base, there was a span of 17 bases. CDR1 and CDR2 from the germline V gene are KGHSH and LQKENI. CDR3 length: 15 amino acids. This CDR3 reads CASSTKELTNTEAFF. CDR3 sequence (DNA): TGTGCCAGCAGCACCAAGGAGCTAACGAACACTGAAGCTTTCTTT. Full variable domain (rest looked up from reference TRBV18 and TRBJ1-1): NAGVMQNPRHLVRRRGQEARLRCSPMKGHSHVYWYRQLPEEGLKFMVYLQKENIIDESGMPKERFSAEFPKEGPSILRIQQVVRGDSAAYFCASSTKELTNTEAFFGQGTRLTVV.

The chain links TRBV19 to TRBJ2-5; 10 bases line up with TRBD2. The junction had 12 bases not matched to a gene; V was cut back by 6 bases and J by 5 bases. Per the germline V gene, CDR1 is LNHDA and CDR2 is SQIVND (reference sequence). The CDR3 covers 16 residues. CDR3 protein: CASSFVLAGGQETQYF. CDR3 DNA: TGTGCCAGTAGCTTCGTCTTAGCGGGGGGTCAGGAGACCCAGTACTTC.

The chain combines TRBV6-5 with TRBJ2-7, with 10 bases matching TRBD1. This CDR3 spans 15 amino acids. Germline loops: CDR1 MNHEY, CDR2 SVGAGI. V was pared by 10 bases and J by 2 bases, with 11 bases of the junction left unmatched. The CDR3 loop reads CATGRPGQGTYEQYF. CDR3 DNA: TGTGCCACGGGGAGACCGGGACAGGGGACCTACGAGCAGTACTTC.

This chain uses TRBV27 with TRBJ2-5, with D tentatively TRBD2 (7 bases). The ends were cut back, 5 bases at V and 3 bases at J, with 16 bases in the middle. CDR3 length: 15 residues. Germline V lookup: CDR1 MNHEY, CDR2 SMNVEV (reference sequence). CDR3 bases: TGTGCCAGCAGTCCCTTCCGGGGGGCCGAAGAGACCCAGTACTTC. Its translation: CASSPFRGAEETQYF.

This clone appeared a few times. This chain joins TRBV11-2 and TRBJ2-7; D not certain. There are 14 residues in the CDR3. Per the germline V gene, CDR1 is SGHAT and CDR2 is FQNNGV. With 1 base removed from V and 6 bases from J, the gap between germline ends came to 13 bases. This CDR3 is CASSLGIRVGEQYF. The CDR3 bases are TGTGCCAGCAGCTTAGGAATTCGGGTGGGCGAGCAGTACTTC.

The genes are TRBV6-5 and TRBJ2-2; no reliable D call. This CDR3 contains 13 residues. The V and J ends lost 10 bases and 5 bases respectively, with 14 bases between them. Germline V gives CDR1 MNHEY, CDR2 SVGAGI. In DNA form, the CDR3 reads TGTGCCACTAACCTGAAAACGACCGGGGAGCTGTTTTTT. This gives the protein CATNLKTTGELFF.

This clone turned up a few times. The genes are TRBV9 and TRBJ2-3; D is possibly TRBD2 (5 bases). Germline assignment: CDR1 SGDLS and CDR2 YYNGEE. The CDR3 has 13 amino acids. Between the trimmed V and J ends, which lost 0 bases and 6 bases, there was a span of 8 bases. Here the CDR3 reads CASSVDRGDTQYF. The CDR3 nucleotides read TGTGCCAGCAGCGTAGACCGAGGGGATACGCAGTATTTT.

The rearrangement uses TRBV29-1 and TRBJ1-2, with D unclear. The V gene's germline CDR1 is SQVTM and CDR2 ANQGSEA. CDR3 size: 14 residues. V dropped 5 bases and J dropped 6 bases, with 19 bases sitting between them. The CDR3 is CSVYPGLGVNGYTF. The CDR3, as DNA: TGCAGCGTTTACCCAGGCTTGGGTGTTAATGGCTACACCTTC.

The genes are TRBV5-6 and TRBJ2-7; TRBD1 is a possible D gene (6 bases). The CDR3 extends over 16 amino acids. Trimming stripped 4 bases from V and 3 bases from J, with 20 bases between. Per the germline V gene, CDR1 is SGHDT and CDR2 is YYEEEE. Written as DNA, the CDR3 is TGTGCCAGCAGCCTACCATTCACAGGGATGGGCTACGAGCAGTACTTC. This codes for CASSLPFTGMGYEQYF.

The CDR3 region has the DNA TGCGCCAGCAGCCAAGTATCGCTAGCGGGTATCACCGGGGAGCTGTTTTTT. Translation gives CASSQVSLAGITGELFF. The chain links TRBV4-3 to TRBJ2-2; the match to TRBD2 covers 8 bases. Unmatched junction bases numbered 8, after V lost 1 base and J lost 4 bases. From germline, CDR1 is LGHNA and CDR2 YSLEER. The CDR3 length is 17 residues.

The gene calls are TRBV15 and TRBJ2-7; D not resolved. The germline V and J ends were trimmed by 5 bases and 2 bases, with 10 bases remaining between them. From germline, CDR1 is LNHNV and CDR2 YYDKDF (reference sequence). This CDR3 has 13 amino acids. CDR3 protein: CATSVQRTYEQYF. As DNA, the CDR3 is TGTGCCACCAGCGTGCAGCGAACCTACGAGCAGTACTTC.

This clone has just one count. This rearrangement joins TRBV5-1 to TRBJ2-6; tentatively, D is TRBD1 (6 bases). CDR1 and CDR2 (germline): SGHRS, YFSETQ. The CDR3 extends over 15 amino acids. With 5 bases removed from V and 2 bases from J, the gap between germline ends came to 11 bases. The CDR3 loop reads CASRRDTTGANVLTF. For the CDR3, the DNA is TGCGCCAGCAGAAGGGACACGACTGGGGCCAACGTCCTGACTTTC.

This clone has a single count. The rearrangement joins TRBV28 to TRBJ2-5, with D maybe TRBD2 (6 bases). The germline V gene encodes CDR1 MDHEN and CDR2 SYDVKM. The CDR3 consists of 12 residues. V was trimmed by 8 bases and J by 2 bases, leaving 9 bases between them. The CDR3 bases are TGTGCCAGCGGACTATCACAAGAGACCCAGTACTTC. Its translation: CASGLSQETQYF.

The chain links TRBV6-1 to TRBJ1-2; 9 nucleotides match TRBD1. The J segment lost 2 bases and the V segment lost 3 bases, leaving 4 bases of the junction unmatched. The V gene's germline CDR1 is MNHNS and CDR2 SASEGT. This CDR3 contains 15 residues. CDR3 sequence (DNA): TGTGCCAGCAGTGATGGGACAGGGAAGAACTATGGCTACACCTTC. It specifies CASSDGTGKNYGYTF.

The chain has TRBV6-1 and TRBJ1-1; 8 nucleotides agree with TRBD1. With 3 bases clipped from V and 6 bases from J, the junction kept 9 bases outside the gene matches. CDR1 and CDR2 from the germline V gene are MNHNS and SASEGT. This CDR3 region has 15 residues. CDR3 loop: CASSDQGAPVAEAFF. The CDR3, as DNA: TGTGCCAGCAGTGACCAGGGGGCGCCCGTGGCTGAAGCTTTCTTT.

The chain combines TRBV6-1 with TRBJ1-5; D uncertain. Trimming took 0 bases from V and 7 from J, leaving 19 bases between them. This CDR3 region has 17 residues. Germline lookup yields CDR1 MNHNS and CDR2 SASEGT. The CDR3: CASSEAHGLRGSQPQHF. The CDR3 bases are TGTGCCAGCAGTGAAGCGCATGGTCTCCGGGGATCGCAGCCCCAGCATTTT.

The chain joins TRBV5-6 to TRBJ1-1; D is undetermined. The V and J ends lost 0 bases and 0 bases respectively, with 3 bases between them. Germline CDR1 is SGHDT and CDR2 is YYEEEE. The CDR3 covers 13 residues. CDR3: CASSLDLNTEAFF. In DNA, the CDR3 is TGTGCCAGCAGCTTGGACTTGAACACTGAAGCTTTCTTT.

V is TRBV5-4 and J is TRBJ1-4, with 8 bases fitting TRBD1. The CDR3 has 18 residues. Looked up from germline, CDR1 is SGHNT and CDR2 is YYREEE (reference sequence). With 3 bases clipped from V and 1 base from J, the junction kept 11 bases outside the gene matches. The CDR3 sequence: CASSSSMDRVGTNEKLFF. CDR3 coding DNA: TGTGCCAGCAGCTCTTCGATGGACAGGGTCGGAACTAATGAAAAACTGTTTTTT.

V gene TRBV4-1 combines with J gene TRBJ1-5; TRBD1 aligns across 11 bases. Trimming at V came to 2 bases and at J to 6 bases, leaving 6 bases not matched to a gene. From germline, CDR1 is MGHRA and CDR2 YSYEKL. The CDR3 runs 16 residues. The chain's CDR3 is CASSQLGQGGFQPQHF. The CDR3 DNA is TGCGCCAGCAGCCAACTGGGACAGGGGGGGTTTCAGCCCCAGCATTTT.

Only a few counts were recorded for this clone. CDR3 sequence reads: CASSLDTIGNTIYF. In DNA form, the CDR3 reads TGTGCCAGCAGCTTAGACACGATTGGAAACACCATATATTTT. The chain links TRBV13 to TRBJ1-3; D is uncertain. Germline assignment: CDR1 PRHDT and CDR2 FYEKMQ (reference sequence). The CDR3 is 14 residues long. The V and J ends lost 1 base and 3 bases respectively, with 7 bases between them.

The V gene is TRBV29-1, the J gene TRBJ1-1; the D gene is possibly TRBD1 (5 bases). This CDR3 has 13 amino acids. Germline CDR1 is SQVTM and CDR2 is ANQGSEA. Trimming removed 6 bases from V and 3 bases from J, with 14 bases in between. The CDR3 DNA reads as TGCAGCGTGGGCAGGGTAGGTGACACTGAAGCTTTCTTT. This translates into CSVGRVGDTEAFF.

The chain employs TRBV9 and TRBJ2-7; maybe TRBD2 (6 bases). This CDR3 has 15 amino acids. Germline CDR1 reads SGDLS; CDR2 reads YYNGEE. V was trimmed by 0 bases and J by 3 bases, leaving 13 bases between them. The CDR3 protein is CASSVGSGSYYEQYF. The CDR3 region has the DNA TGTGCCAGCAGCGTAGGCAGCGGGTCATACTACGAGCAGTACTTC.

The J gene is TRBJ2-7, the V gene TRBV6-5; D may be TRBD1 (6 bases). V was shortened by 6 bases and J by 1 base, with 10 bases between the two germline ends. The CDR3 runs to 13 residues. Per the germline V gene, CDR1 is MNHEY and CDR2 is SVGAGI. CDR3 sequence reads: CASRRQVSYEQYF. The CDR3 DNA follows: TGTGCCAGCAGGCGACAGGTATCCTACGAGCAGTACTTC.

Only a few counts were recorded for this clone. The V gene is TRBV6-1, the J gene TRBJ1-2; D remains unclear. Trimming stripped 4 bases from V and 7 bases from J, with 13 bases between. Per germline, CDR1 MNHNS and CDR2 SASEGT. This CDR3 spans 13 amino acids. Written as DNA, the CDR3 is TGTGCCAGCAGTGTGGAGTGGTCGGTTGGCTACACCTTC. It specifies CASSVEWSVGYTF.